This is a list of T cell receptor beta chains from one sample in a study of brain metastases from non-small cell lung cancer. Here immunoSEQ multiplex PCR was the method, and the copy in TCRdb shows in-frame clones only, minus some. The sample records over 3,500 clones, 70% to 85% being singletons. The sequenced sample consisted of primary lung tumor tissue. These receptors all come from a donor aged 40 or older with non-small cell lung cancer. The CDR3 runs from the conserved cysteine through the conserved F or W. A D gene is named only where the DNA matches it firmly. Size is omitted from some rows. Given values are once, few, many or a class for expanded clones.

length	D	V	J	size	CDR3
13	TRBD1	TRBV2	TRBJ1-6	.	CASGGQLNSPLHF
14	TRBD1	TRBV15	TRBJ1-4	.	CATSRDQVRGKLFF
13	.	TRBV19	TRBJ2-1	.	CASSPGQTNEQFF
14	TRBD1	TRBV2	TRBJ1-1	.	CASSLTGGGTEAFF
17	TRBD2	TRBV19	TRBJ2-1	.	CASSSLTSGGPSNEQFF
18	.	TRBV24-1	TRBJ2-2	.	CATSDPAHRVGSTGELFF
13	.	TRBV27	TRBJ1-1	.	CASSFGGFTEAFF
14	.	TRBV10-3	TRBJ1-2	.	CVISSLEQSSSVVF
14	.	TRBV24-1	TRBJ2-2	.	CATSSKTNTGELFF
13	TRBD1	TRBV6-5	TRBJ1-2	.	CASRLPGQAGYTF
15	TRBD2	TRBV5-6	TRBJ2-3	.	CASSRSGEVRDTQYF
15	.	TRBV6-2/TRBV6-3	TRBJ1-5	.	CASSYSIGGNQPQHF
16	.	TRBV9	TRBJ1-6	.	CASSVGSTANNSPLHF
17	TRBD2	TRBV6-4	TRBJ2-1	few	CASSDSRGGSSYNEQFF
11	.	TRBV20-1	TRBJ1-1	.	CSALLNTEAFF
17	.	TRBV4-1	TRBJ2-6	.	CASSQGTEGVGANVLTF
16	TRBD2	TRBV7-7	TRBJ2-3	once	CASSLEVAGGVDTQYF
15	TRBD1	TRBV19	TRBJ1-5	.	CASKTGTYSNQPQHF
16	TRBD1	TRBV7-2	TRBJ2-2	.	CASSPTRDRGTGELFF
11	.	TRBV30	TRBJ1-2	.	CAWGTNYGYTF
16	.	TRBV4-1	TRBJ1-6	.	CASSYNDGVSYSPLHF
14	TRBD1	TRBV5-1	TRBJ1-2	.	CASRFGDRGYGYTF
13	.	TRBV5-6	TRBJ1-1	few	CASSQILNTEAFF
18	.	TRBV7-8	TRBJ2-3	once	CASSLVGVAGVGTDTQYF
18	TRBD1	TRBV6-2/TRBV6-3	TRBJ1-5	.	CASSYSEWDRELDQPQHF
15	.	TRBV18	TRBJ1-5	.	CASSGARESNQPQHF
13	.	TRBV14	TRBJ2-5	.	CASSHPELETQYF
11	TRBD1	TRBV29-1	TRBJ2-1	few	CSGQGPNEQFF
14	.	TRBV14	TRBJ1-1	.	CASSQVIPITEAFF
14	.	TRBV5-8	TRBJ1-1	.	CASSWREAGTEAFF
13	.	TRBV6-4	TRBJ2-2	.	CASSTLLGGELFF
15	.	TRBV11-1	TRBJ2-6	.	CASSLVGTGANVLTF
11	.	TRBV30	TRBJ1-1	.	CAIRQNTEAFF
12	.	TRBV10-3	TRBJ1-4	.	CASSGNSEKLFF
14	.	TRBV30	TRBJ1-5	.	CAWSVQGGNQPQHF
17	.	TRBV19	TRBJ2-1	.	CASSASRDLSSYNEQFF
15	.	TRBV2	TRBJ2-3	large	CASSDVTSGADTQYF
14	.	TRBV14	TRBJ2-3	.	CASSPPSSSNTQYF
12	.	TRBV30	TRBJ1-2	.	CALQGQDYGYTF
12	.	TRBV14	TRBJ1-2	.	CASSHPGYGYTF
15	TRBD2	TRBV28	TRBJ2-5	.	CASSLSGALRETQYF
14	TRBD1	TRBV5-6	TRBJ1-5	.	CASSRDRGSQPQHF
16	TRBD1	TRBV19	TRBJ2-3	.	CASSITGTVPTDTQYF
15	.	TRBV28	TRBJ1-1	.	CASSFPVASDTEAFF
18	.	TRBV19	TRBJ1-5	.	CASSIDKGNGYSNQPQHF
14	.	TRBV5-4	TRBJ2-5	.	CASSLRGSGGTQYF
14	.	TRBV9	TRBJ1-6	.	CASSARESHSPLHF
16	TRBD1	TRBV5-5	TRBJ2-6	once	CASTPGQGLGANVLTF
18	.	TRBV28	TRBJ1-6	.	CASSSSVGLGSYNSPLHF
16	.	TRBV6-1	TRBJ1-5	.	CASSEAKGRVEQPQHF
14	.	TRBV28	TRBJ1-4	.	CASSLGQPGEKLFF
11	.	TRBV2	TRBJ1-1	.	CASGQGPEAFF
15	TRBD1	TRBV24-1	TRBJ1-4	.	CATSDYRGAEEKLFF